The 7 T cell receptor beta chains below were found in one sample sequenced in a study of CD8 T cells in Susac syndrome. Random hexamers were used to reverse transcribe an amount of about 0.5 to 1 ug RNA. Each CDR3 protein is one row after TCRdb ran MiXCR on the immunoSEQ multiplex PCR reads. The sample has 150,000 to 200,000 distinct CDR3 sequences, roughly 91% seen once. Sequencing was carried out using CD4+ T cells from PBMCs. The receptors here all came from a human donor with Susac syndrome.

V and J are TRBV11-2 and TRBJ2-7; D is possibly TRBD1 or TRBD2 (5 bases each). The V and J ends lost 3 bases and 4 bases respectively, with 16 bases between them. Germline V gene lookup returns CDR1 SGHAT and CDR2 FQNNGV. This CDR3 contains 15 residues. The CDR3 sequence: CASSFDEVGEYEQYF. CDR3 DNA sequence: TGTGCCAGCAGCTTCGATGAGGTGGGGGAATACGAGCAGTACTTC.

The chain combines TRBV18 with TRBJ2-1, with 11 nucleotides matching TRBD2. V lost 2 bases and J lost 10; bases outside the gene matches: 7. The CDR3 loop spans 15 amino acids. Germline V gene sequence: CDR1 KGHSH, CDR2 LQKENI. In DNA form, the CDR3 reads TGTGCCAGCTCACCAATCCCTAGCGGGGGGACCGAGCAGTTCTTC. It translates to CASSPIPSGGTEQFF.

The V gene is TRBV20-1, the J gene TRBJ2-2; 7 bases map to TRBD2. CDR1 DFQATT and CDR2 SNEGSKA come from the germline V gene (reference sequence). V shed 3 bases and J 5 bases; nucleotides not matched to a gene: 9. The CDR3 length is 15 residues. This CDR3 is CSARKGGRGTGELFF. The CDR3 nucleotides read TGCAGTGCTAGGAAAGGCGGGAGAGGAACCGGGGAGCTGTTTTTT.

The chain employs TRBV5-1 and TRBJ1-5, with D maybe TRBD1 (6 bases). The CDR3 contains 14 residues. Deletions cut 0 bases from V and 5 bases from J, with 9 bases between. Germline values: CDR1 SGHRS, CDR2 YFSETQ. The CDR3 region is CASSLAAGDQPQHF. The CDR3 nucleotides are TGCGCCAGCAGCTTGGCGGCAGGGGATCAGCCCCAGCATTTT.

The chain is built from TRBV18 and TRBJ2-5; a possible D gene is TRBD1 (5 bases). CDR3 size: 14 residues. Germline CDR1 and CDR2: KGHSH and LQKENI. Between the trimmed V and J ends, which lost 2 bases and 5 bases, there was a span of 12 bases. In DNA form, the CDR3 reads TGTGCCAGCTCACCAGGGGCCTCTGAGGAGACCCAGTACTTC. As protein: CASSPGASEETQYF.

The chain carries TRBV15 and TRBJ1-4, with a possible D match to TRBD1 (6 bases). Germline V CDR1 and CDR2: LNHNV, YYDKDF (reference sequence). Trimming shortened V by 4 bases and J by 6 bases, and 15 bases separated the two germline ends. This CDR3 is 15 amino acids long. CDR3 bases: TGTGCCACCAGCACAGTCAGGGGATTCGATGAAAAACTGTTTTTT. This gives the protein CATSTVRGFDEKLFF.

A few counts support this clonotype. The V and J genes are TRBV29-1 and TRBJ2-5, with D unclear. The CDR3 is 12 residues long. Trimming took off 5 bases at V and 5 bases at J, with 12 bases between the two ends. Germline values: CDR1 SQVTM, CDR2 ANQGSEA. In nucleotides, the CDR3 is TGCAGCGTTCTTCTCTCCACGGAGACCCAGTACTTC. It encodes CSVLLSTETQYF. The entire variable domain, with the rest obtained from reference TRBV29-1 and TRBJ2-5, is as follows: SAVISQKPSRDICQRGTSLTIQCQVDSQVTMMFWYRQQPGQSLTLIATANQGSEATYESGFVIDKFPISRPNLTFSTLTVSNMSPEDSSIYLCSVLLSTETQYFGPGTRLLVL.